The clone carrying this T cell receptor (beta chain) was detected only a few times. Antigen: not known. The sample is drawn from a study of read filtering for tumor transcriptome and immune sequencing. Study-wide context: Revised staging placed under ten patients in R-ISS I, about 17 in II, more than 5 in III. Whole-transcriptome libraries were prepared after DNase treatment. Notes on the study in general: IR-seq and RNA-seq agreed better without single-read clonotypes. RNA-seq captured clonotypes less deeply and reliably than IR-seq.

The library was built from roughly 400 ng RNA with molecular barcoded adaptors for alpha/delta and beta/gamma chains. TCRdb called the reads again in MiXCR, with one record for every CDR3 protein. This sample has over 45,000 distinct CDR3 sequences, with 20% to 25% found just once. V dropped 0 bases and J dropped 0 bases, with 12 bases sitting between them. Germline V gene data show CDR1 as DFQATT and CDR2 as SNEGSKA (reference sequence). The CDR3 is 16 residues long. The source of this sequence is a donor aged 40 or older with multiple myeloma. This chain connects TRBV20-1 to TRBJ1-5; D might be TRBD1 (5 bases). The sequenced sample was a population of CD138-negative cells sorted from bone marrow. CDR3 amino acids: CSARDSAGYSNQPQHF. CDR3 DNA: TGCAGTGCTAGAGATTCGGCAGGGTATAGCAATCAGCCCCAGCATTTT.